The 3 T cell receptor beta chains listed next were all sequenced from one sample in a study of T cell changes during pregnancy in multiple sclerosis. Libraries were prepared by immunoSEQ multiplex PCR; TCRdb keeps only in-frame clonotypes and omits some of them. The sample gives tens of thousands of clones, about 93% of which show up once; approximately 0.75% is in the top ten. The sequences come from peripheral blood, collected in the second trimester of pregnancy. The receptors shown here come from a female donor in good health, enrolled as a control in a pregnancy study.

The genes are TRBV4-2 and TRBJ1-2, with no clear D. The V end was cut by 4 bases, the J end by 2 bases, with 17 bases between. The CDR3 has 16 residues. The V gene's germline CDR1 is LGHNA and CDR2 YNFKEQ. The CDR3 bases are TGTGCCAGCAGCCGACTCCTCCGGGGTAGGAACTATGGCTACACCTTC. The encoded protein is CASSRLLRGRNYGYTF.

The genes are TRBV7-2 and TRBJ1-3; unclear D gene. The V gene lost 1 base and the J gene lost 0 bases, with 10 bases spanning the gap. Germline values: CDR1 SGHTA, CDR2 FQGNSA. This CDR3 region has 16 residues. This CDR3 reads CASSLGASSSGNTIYF. The CDR3 coding sequence is TGTGCCAGCAGCTTAGGAGCCTCGAGCTCTGGAAACACCATATATTTT.

The rearrangement uses TRBV6-5 and TRBJ2-7, with 7 bases matching TRBD2. Germline values: CDR1 MNHEY, CDR2 SVGAGI. Unmatched junction bases numbered 4, after V lost 5 bases and J lost 6 bases. The CDR3 sequence is 12 residues long. Here the CDR3 reads CASSDPGGEQYF. In DNA form, the CDR3 reads TGTGCCAGCAGTGACCCGGGGGGCGAGCAGTACTTC.